This T cell receptor beta chain was recorded in a study of T cells in Graves' hyperthyroidism and ophthalmopathy. Exclusion followed for patients with uncontrolled infection, other autoimmune disease, pregnancy or lactation. The source material, RNA transcripts, was used to amplify TCR beta CDR3 regions. The study used the HTBI primer set for a first-round RT-PCR of the TCR CDR3. From the multiplex PCR reads, TCRdb called clonotypes with MiXCR, one entry per CDR3 protein. This sample has 250,000 to 350,000 distinct CDR3 sequences, with approximately 15% found just once. The CDR3 length is 15 residues. Ten or more counts support this clonotype.

Sequenced input: blood. The receptor was derived from a woman aged 55-69 years with Graves' ophthalmopathy. This rearrangement joins TRBV3-2 to TRBJ2-4; the table's D call of TRBD2 was not tested on the DNA. TRBV3-2 is a recognized pseudogene. The CDR3 region is CASSMIRNYQNIQYF. The CDR3 DNA reads as TGTGCCAGCAGCATGATTCGGAACTATCAAAACATTCAGTACTTC.